This T cell receptor (beta chain) was identified in a study of blood T cells in healthy people across ages. It was with a sample-barcoded 5' primer and a J-beta primer mix that a second PCR of roughly 7 to 12 cycles was run. TCRdb itself ran the 5' RACE reads through MiXCR, one entry per CDR3 protein. The data contain 750,000 to 1,000,000 distinct CDR3 sequences, about 27% of them singletons. This clonotype was picked up many times. Every sample had a minimum of 6.5 million PBMCs isolated. These data are also associated with another study on T cells of mothers and their children. From that report: The whole RNA yield was converted to cDNA, around 1.5 ug per 15 ul.

The sequenced sample consisted of blood. This receptor was taken from a woman between 40 and 50 years old in good health.

The CDR3 coding sequence is TGTGCCAGCTCACCTTTGGACAGCGGCGAGCAGTACTTC. This encodes CASSPLDSGEQYF. This sequence joins TRBV18 and TRBJ2-7; possibly TRBD1 for D (6 bases). Germline CDR1 and CDR2: KGHSH and LQKENI. The ends were cut back, 3 bases at V and 6 bases at J, with 12 bases in the middle. The CDR3 has 13 residues.